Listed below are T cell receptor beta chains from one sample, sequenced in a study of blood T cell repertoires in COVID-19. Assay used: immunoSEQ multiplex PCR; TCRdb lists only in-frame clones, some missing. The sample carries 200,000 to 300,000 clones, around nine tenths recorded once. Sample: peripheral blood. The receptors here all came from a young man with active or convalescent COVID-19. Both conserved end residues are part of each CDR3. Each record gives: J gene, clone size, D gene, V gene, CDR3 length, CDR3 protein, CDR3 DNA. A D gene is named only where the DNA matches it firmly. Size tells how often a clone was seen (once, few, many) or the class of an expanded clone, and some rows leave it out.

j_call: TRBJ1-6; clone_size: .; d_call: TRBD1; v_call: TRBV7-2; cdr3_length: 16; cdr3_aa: CASSLAPGQGNSPLHF; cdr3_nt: TGTGCCAGCAGCTTAGCCCCAGGACAGGGGAATTCACCCCTCCACTTT
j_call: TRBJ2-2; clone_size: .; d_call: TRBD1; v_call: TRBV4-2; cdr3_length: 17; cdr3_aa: CASSQQPGTENTGELFF; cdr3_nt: TGTGCCAGCAGCCAACAACCCGGGACAGAGAACACCGGGGAGCTGTTTTTT
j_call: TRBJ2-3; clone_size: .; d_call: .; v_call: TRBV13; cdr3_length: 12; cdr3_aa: CASSLAGGRRCF; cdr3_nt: TGTGCCAGCAGCTTAGCGGGGGGCAGGCGGTGTTTT
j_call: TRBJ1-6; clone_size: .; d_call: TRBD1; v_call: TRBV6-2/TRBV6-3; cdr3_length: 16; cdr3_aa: CASSSIRQGSNSPLHF; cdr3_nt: TGTGCCAGCAGTTCCATTCGACAGGGAAGCAATTCACCCCTCCACTTT
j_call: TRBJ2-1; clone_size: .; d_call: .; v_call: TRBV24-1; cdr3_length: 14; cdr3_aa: CARDRGCSYNEQFF; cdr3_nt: TGTGCCAGAGACCGGGGGTGCTCCTACAATGAGCAGTTCTTC
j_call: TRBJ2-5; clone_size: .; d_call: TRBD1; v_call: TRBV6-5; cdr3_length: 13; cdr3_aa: CASRPTGEETQYF; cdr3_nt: TGTGCCAGCAGACCCACAGGGGAAGAGACCCAGTACTTC
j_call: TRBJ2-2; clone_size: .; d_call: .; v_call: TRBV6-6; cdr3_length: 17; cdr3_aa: CASSPSATVPNTGELFF; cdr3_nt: TGTGCCAGCAGTCCCTCGGCGACAGTCCCAAACACCGGGGAGCTGTTTTTT
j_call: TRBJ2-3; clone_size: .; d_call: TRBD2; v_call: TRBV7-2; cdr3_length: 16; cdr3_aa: CASSQASGAGLGVQYF; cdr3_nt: TGTGCCAGCAGCCAGGCGAGCGGGGCCGGCCTGGGTGTGCAGTATTTT
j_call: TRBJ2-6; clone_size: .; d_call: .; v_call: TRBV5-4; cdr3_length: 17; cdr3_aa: CASSLGGQLSGANVLTF; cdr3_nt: TGTGCCAGCAGCTTGGGGGGGCAACTCTCTGGGGCCAACGTCCTGACTTTC
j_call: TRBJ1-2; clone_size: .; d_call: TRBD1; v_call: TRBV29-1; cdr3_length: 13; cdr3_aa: CSVQTGTGSLSTF; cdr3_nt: TGCAGCGTCCAAACCGGGACAGGGTCTTTGTCCACCTTC
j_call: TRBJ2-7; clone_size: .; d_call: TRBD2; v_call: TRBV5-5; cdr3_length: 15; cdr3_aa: CASSLGLAGVYEQYF; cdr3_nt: TGTGCCAGCAGCTTGGGACTAGCGGGGGTATACGAGCAGTACTTC
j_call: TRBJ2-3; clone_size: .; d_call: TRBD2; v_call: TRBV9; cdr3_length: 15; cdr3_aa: CASSGIAGGPDTQYF; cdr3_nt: TGTGCCAGCAGCGGAATAGCGGGGGGGCCAGATACGCAGTATTTT
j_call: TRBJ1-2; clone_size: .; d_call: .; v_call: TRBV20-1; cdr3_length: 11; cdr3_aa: CSATNGLPYTF; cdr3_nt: TGCAGTGCTACAAACGGACTGCCCTACACCTTC
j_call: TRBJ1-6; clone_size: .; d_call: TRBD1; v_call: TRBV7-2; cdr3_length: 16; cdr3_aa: CASSLVSGQGGSPLHF; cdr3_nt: TGTGCCAGCAGCTTAGTATCCGGACAGGGGGGATCACCCCTCCACTTT
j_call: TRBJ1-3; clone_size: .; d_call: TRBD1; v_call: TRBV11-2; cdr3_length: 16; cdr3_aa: CASSLVGTGSGNTIYF; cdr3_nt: TGTGCCAGCAGCTTAGTCGGGACAGGGTCGGGAAACACCATATATTTT
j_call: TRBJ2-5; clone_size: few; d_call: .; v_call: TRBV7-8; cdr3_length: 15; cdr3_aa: CASSQRDGGAETQYF; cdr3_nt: TGTGCCAGCAGCCAGCGGGACGGGGGCGCTGAGACCCAGTACTTC
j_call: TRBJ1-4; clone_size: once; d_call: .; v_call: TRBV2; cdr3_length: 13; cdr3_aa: CASSPDSNEKLFF; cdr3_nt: TGTGCCAGCAGTCCGGACAGCAATGAAAAACTGTTTTTT
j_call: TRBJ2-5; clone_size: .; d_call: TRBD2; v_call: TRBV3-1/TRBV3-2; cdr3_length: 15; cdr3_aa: CASSQESGRGETQYF; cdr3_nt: TGTGCCAGCAGCCAGGAATCCGGGAGGGGGGAGACCCAGTACTTC
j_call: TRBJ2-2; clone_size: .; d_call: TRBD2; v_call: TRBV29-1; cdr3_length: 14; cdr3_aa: CSVVAGVPTGELFF; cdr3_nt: TGCAGCGTTGTGGCGGGGGTCCCCACCGGGGAGCTGTTTTTT
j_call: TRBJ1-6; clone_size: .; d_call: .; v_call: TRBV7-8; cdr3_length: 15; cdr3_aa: CASSLAGGSNSPLHF; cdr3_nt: TGTGCCAGCAGCTTAGCGGGGGGATCCAATTCACCCCTCCACTTT
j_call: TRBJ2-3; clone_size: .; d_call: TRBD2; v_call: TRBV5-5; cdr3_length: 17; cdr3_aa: CASSLEGLAGGTDTQYF; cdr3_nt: TGTGCCAGCAGCTTGGAGGGACTAGCGGGGGGGACAGATACGCAGTATTTT
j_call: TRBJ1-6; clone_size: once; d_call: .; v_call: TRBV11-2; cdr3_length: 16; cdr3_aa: CASSREEGSYNSPLHF; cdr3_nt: TGTGCCAGCAGCCGGGAGGAGGGTAGCTATAATTCACCCCTCCACTTT
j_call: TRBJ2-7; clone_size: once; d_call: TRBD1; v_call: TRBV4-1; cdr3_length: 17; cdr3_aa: CASSQKPTGTGAGEQYF; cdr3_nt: TGCGCCAGCAGCCAGAAACCTACCGGGACAGGGGCAGGCGAGCAGTACTTC
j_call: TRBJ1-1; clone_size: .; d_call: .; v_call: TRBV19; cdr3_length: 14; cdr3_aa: CASRPDTGYTEAFF; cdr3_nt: TGTGCCAGTAGACCAGACACGGGATACACTGAAGCTTTCTTT
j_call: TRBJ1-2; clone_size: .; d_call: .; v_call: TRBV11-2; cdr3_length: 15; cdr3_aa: CASSLAGGANYGYTF; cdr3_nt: TGTGCCAGCAGCTTAGCGGGGGGCGCTAACTATGGCTACACCTTC
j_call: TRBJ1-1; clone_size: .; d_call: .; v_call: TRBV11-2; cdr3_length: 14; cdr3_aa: CASSHSFLNTEAFF; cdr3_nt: TGTGCCAGCAGCCACAGTTTTTTGAACACTGAAGCTTTCTTT
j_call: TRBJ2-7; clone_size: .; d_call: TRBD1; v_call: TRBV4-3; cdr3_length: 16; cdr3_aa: CASSQDTGQGAYEQYF; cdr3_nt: TGCGCCAGCAGCCAAGACACGGGACAGGGGGCTTACGAGCAGTACTTC
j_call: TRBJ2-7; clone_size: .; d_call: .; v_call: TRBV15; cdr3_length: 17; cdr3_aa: CATSIGNFVRGGREQYF; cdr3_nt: TGTGCCACCAGCATTGGTAATTTCGTAAGGGGCGGACGGGAGCAGTACTTC
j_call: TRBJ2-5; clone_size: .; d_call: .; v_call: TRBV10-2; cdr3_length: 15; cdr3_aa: CASSETQRAPETQYF; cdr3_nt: TGCGCCAGCAGTGAGACCCAGCGGGCTCCAGAGACCCAGTACTTC
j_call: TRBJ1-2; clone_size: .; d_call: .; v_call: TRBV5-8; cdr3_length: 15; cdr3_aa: CASSLVHASNYGYTF; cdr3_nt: TGTGCCAGCAGCTTGGTCCACGCGAGCAACTATGGCTACACCTTC
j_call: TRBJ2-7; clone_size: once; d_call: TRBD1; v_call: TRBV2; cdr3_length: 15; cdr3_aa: CASSGTGITNYEQYF; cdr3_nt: TGTGCCAGCAGTGGGACAGGAATAACTAACTACGAGCAGTACTTC
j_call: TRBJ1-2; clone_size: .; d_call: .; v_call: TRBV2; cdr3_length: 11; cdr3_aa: CASRETYGYTF; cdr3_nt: TGTGCCAGCAGGGAGACCTATGGCTACACCTTC
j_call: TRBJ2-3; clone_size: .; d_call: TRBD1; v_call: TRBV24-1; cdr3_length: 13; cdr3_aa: CATEDRVTDTQYF; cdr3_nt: TGTGCCACCGAGGACAGGGTGACAGATACGCAGTATTTT
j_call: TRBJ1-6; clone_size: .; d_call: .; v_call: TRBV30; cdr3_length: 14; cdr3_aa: CAWGGGAGESPLHF; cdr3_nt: TGTGCCTGGGGTGGGGGAGCCGGTGAGTCACCCCTCCACTTT
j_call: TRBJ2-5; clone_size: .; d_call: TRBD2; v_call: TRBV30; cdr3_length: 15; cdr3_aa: CAWSVNAGGGETQYF; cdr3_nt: TGTGCCTGGAGTGTAAATGCGGGGGGCGGTGAGACCCAGTACTTC
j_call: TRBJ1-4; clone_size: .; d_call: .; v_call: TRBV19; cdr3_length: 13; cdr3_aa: CASNEQGGEKLFF; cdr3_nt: TGTGCCAGTAATGAACAAGGGGGAGAAAAACTGTTTTTT
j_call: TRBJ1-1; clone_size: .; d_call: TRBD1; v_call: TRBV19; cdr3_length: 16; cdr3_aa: CASSILGTGPGTEAFF; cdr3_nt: TGTGCCAGTAGTATTTTGGGGACAGGGCCGGGAACTGAAGCTTTCTTT
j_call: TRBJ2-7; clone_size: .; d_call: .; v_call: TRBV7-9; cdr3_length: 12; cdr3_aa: CASSAGAYEQYF; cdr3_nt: TGTGCCAGCAGCGCAGGGGCCTACGAGCAGTACTTC
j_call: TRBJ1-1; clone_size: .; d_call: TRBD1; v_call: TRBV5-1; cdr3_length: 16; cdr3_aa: CASSPETGGASTEAFF; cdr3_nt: TGCGCCAGCAGCCCGGAAACAGGGGGCGCGAGCACTGAAGCTTTCTTT
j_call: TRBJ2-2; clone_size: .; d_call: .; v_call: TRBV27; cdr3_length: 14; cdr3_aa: CASGLGSNTGELFF; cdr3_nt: TGTGCCAGCGGACTGGGGTCGAACACCGGGGAGCTGTTTTTT
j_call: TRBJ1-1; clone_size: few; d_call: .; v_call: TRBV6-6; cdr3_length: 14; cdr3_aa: CASNQQDMNTEAFF; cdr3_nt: TGTGCCAGCAACCAACAGGACATGAACACTGAAGCTTTCTTT
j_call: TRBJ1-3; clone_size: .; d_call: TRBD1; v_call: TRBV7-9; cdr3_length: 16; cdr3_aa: CASSLAPRGPGNTIYF; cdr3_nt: TGTGCCAGCAGCTTAGCCCCGAGGGGGCCTGGAAACACCATATATTTT
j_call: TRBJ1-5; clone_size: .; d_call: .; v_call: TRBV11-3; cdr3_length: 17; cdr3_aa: CASSLVPRGIFNQPQHF; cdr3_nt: TGTGCCAGCAGCTTAGTACCGCGGGGGATTTTCAATCAGCCCCAGCATTTT
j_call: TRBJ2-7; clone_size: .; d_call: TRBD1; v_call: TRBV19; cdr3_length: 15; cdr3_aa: CASRITGQGAYEQYF; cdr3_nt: TGTGCCAGTAGAATTACGGGACAGGGGGCCTACGAGCAGTACTTC
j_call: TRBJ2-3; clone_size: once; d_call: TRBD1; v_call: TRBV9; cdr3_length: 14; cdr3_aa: CASSVQGVTDTQYF; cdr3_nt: TGTGCCAGCAGCGTGCAGGGGGTCACAGATACGCAGTATTTT
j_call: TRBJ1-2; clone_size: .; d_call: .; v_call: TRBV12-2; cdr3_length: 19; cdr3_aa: CASRLQSGQGASGGYGYTF; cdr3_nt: TGTGCAAGTCGCTTACAATCCGGGCAGGGGGCATCGGGCGGCTATGGCTACACCTTC
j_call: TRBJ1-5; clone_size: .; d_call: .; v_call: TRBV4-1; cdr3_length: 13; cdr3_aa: CASSQVAFGQLDF; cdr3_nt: TGCGCCAGCAGCCAAGTTGCCTTTGGACAGCTAGATTTT
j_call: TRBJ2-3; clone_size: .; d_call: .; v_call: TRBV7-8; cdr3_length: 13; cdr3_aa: CASSLVQKDTQYF; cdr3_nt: TGTGCCAGCAGCTTAGTCCAGAAAGATACGCAGTATTTT
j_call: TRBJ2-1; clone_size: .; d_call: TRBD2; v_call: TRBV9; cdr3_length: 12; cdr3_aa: CASSTGGNEQFF; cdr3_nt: TGTGCCAGCAGCACCGGGGGGAATGAGCAGTTCTTC
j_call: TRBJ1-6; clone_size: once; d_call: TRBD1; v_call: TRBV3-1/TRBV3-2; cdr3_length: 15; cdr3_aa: CASSLGQETHSPLHF; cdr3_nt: TGTGCCAGCAGCCTGGGACAGGAAACCCATTCACCCCTCCACTTT
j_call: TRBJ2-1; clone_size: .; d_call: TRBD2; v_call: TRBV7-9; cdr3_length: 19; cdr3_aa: CASSAAQGAGGPRNNEQFF; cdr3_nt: TGTGCCAGCAGCGCAGCCCAAGGAGCGGGGGGGCCTCGGAACAATGAGCAGTTCTTC
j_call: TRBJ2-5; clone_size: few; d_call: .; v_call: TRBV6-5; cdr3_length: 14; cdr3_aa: CASSPFRGEETQYF; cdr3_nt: TGTGCCAGCAGTCCGTTCAGGGGTGAAGAGACCCAGTACTTC